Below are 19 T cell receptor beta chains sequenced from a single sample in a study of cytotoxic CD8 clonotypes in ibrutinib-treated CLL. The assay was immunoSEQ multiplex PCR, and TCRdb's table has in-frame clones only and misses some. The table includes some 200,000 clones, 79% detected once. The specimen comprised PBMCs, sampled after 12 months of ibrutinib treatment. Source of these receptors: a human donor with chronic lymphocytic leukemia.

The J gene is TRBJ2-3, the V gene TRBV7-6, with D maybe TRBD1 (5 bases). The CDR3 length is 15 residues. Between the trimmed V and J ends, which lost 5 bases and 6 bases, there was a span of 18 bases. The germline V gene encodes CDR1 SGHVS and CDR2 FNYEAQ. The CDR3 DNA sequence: TGTGCCAGCAGCAAAACGACAGCATCTGTGGATACGCAGTATTTT. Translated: CASSKTTASVDTQYF.

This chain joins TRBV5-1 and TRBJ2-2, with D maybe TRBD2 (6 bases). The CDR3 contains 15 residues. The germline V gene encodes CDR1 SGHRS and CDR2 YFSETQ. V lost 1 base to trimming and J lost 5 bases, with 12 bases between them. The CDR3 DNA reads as TGCGCCAGCAGCTTGTCCGGGAGTGGGACCGGGGAGCTGTTTTTT. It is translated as CASSLSGSGTGELFF.

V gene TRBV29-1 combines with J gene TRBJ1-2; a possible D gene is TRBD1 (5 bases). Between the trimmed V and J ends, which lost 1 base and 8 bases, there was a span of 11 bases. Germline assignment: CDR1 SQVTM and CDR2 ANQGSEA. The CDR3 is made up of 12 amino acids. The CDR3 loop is CSVEVGTGGYTF. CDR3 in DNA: TGCAGCGTTGAAGTCGGGACGGGAGGCTACACCTTC.

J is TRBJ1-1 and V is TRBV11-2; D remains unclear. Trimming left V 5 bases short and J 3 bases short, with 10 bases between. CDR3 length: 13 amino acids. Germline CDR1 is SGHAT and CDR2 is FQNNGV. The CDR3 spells CASSQSAYTEAFF. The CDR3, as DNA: TGTGCCAGCAGCCAATCTGCCTACACTGAAGCTTTCTTT. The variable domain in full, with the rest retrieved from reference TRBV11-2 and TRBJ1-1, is EAGVAQSPRYKIIEKRQSVAFWCNPISGHATLYWYQQILGQGPKLLIQFQNNGVVDDSQLPKDRFSAERLKGVDSTLKIQPAKLEDSAVYLCASSQSAYTEAFFGQGTRLTVV.

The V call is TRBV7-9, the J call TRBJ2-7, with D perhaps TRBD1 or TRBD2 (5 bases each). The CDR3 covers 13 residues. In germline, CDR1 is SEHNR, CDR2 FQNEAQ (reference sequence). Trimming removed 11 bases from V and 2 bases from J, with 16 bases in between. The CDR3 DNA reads TGTGCCGGGGCGGGTAGGGACGCCTACGAGCAGTACTTC. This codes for CAGAGRDAYEQYF. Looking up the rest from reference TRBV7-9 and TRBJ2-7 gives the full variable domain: DTGVSQNPRHKITKRGQNVTFRCDPISEHNRLYWYRQTLGQGPEFLTYFQNEAQLEKSRLLSDRFSAERPKGSFSTLEIQRTEQGDSAMYLCAGAGRDAYEQYFGPGTRLTVT.

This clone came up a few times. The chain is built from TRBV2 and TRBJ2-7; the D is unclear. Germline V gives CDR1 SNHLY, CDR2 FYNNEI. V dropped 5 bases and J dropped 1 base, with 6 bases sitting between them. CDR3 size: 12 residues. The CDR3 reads CASSFQSYEQYF. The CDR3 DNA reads TGTGCCAGCAGTTTCCAGTCCTACGAGCAGTACTTC.

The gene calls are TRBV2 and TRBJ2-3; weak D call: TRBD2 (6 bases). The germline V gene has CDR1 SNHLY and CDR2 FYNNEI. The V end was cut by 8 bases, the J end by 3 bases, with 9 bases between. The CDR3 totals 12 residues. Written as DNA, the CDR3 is TGTGCCAGCGGGGCGGGGACAGATACGCAGTATTTT. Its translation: CASGAGTDTQYF.

CDR3 DNA sequence: TGCGCCAGCAGCCCCCGGACAGGGTGGGGCTACAATGAGCAGTTCTTC. Encoded protein: CASSPRTGWGYNEQFF. The chain links TRBV5-1 to TRBJ2-1, with 8 bases lining up with TRBD1. V lost 4 bases, J lost 3 bases, and 9 bases stayed unmatched. This CDR3 is built from 16 residues. Germline CDR1 SGHRS, CDR2 YFSETQ. The full variable domain, rest sourced from reference TRBV5-1 and TRBJ2-1, is KAGVTQTPRYLIKTRGQQVTLSCSPISGHRSVSWYQQTPGQGLQFLFEYFSETQRNKGNFPGRFSGRQFSNSRSEMNVSTLELGDSALYLCASSPRTGWGYNEQFFGPGTRLTVL.

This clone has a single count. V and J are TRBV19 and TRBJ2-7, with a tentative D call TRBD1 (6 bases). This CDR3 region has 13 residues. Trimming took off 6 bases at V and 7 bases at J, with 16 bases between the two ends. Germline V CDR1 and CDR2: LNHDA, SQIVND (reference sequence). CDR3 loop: CASRDGPGEEQYF. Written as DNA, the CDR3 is TGTGCCAGTAGGGACGGCCCAGGGGAAGAGCAGTACTTC.

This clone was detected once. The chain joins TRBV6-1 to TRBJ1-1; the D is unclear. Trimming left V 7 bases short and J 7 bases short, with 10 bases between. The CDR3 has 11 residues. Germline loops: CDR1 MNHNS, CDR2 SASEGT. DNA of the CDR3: TGTGCCAGCAAGGGAATGGGTGAAGCTTTCTTT. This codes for CASKGMGEAFF.

The CDR3 coding sequence is TGTGCCAGCAGTTTTAGGAGGGGTCGGGGCTCCTATAATTCACCCCTCCACTTT. It codes for CASSFRRGRGSYNSPLHF. The genes are TRBV27 and TRBJ1-6, with D tentatively TRBD1 (5 bases). Germline V gene lookup returns CDR1 MNHEY and CDR2 SMNVEV (reference sequence). With 3 bases removed from V and 0 bases from J, the gap between germline ends came to 15 bases. This CDR3 has 18 amino acids.

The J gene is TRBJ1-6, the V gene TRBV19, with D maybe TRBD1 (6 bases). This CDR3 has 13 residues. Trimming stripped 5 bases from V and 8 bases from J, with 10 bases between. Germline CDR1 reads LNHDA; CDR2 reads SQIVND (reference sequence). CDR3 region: CASSHRDYSPLHF. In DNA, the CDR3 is TGTGCCAGTAGTCACAGGGATTATTCACCCCTCCACTTT. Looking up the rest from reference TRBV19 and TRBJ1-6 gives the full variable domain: DGGITQSPKYLFRKEGQNVTLSCEQNLNHDAMYWYRQDPGQGLRLIYYSQIVNDFQKGDIAEGYSVSREKKESFPLTVTSAQKNPTAFYLCASSHRDYSPLHFGNGTRLTVT.

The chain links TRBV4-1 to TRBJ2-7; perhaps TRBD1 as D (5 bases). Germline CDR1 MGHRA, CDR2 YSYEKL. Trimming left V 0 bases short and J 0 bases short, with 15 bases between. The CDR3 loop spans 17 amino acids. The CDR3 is CASSQERIGQNSYEQYF. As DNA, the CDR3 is TGCGCCAGCAGCCAAGAGCGAATCGGACAAAACTCCTACGAGCAGTACTTC.

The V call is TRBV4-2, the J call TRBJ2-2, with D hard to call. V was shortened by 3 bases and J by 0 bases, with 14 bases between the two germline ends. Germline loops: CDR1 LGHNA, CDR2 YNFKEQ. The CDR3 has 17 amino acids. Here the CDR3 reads CASSHSVQTANTGELFF. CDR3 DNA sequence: TGTGCCAGCAGCCATAGTGTTCAGACTGCGAACACCGGGGAGCTGTTTTTT.

The DNA for the CDR3 is TGCGCCAGCAGCCGTCCAGGGGTGGGGCAAAATCAGCCCCAGCATTTT. This codes for CASSRPGVGQNQPQHF. This chain joins TRBV4-1 and TRBJ1-5, with D possibly being TRBD1 (6 bases). Trimming shortened V by 4 bases and J by 4 bases, and 17 bases separated the two germline ends. From germline, CDR1 is MGHRA and CDR2 YSYEKL. The CDR3 sequence is 16 residues long.

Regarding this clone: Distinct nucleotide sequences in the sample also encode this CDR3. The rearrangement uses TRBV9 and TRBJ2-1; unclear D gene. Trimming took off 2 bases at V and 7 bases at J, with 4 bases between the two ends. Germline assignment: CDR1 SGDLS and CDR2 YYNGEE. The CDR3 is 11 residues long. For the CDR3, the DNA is TGTGCCAGCAGCGTCAGTAATGAGCAGTTCTTC. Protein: CASSVSNEQFF.

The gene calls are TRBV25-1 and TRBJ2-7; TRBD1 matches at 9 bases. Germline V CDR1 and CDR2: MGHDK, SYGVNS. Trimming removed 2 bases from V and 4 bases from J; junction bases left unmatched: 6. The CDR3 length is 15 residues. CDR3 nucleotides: TGTGCCAGCAGTGAAGGAGGGACAGGGAGTTACGAGCAGTACTTC. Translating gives CASSEGGTGSYEQYF.

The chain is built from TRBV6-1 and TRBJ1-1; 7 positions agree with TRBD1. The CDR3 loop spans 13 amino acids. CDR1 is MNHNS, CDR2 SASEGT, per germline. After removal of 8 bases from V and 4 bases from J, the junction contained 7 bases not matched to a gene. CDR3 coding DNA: TGTGCCAGCTCAATGGCAGGGGGCACTGAAGCTTTCTTT. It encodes CASSMAGGTEAFF.

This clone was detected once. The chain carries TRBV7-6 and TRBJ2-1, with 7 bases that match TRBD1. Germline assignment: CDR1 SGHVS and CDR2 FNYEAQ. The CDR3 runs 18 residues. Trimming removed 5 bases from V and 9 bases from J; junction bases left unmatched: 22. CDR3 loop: CASSPSGQVATPRGEQFF. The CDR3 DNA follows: TGTGCCAGCAGCCCATCCGGACAGGTCGCCACCCCCCGTGGTGAGCAGTTCTTC.